The entry below gives a single T cell receptor beta chain sequence along with its context. TCRdb reanalysed the RACE reads using MiXCR and keeps one entry per CDR3 protein. The repertoire consists of roughly 200,000 distinct CDR3 sequences, with roughly a quarter occurring once and the leading ten covering 2.5%. As for time point: patch test 3, about 24 weeks after DPC sensitization. Treatment reported: therapeutic diphenylcyclopropenone sensitization with weekly scalp DPC. The sample belongs to a study of human T cells and chemical hapten exposure. The CDR3 sequence is 13 residues long. V was trimmed by 1 base and J by 6 bases, leaving 8 bases between them. Germline V gene lookup returns CDR1 LGHNA and CDR2 YNFKEQ.

The clonotype comes from a woman aged 40 to 50 with alopecia areata. Some clones in this sample may be carry-over from other donors' samples. This specimen consisted of whole blood, obtained in connection with sensitization to the hapten diphenylcyclopropenone (DPC). This sequence joins TRBV4-2 and TRBJ2-3; TRBD2 might be the D (5 bases). The CDR3 region is CASSQVAGDTQYF. The CDR3 region has the DNA TGTGCCAGCAGCCAAGTTGCGGGTGATACGCAGTATTTT.